The 16 T cell receptor beta chains reported below all come from one sample, sequenced in a study of glioma-infiltrating T cells. Using RNA template, CDR3s of TCR alpha and beta were amplified with iRepertoire arm-PCR. From the multiplex PCR reads, TCRdb called clonotypes with MiXCR, one entry per CDR3 protein. Of 150,000 to 200,000 distinct CDR3 sequences listed, 32% were seen once; the top ten hold around 20%. The sample was glioma tissue, nonneoplastic brain tissue, or PBMCs (not recorded which). Receptor source: a human donor with low-grade glioma or glioblastoma, undergoing nonglioma brain surgery, or in good health (not recorded which).

The chain uses TRBV30 and TRBJ2-7; TRBD1 agrees at 8 bases. This CDR3 has 14 residues. CDR1 is GTSNPN, CDR2 SVGIG, per germline (reference sequence). V shed 3 bases and J 2 bases; nucleotides not matched to a gene: 6. This CDR3 is CAWRVTGQAYEQYF. CDR3 bases: TGTGCCTGGAGGGTAACGGGACAGGCCTACGAGCAGTACTTC.

Concerning this clonotype itself: It may be a read error: a sequence one base away is much more abundant. The V call is TRBV4-1, the J call TRBJ2-3; the D is unclear. In germline, CDR1 is MGHRA, CDR2 YSYEKL. This CDR3 is built from 14 residues. The V gene lost 4 bases and the J gene lost 2 bases, with 10 bases spanning the gap. Here the CDR3 reads CASSLPFLTDTQYF. DNA for the CDR3: TGCGCCAGCAGCCTCCCGTTTCTCACAGATACGCAGTATTTT.

This clonotype appeared many times. V usage is TRBV7-9 and J usage is TRBJ2-5; 12 positions match TRBD2. This CDR3 has 16 amino acids. Germline lookup yields CDR1 SEHNR and CDR2 FQNEAQ (reference sequence). V gave up 5 bases and J gave up 2 bases; unmatched junction bases: 6. CDR3 nucleotides: TGTGCCAGCAGCCTTAGACTAGCGGGAGAACAAGAGACCCAGTACTTC. It encodes CASSLRLAGEQETQYF.

V is TRBV30 and J is TRBJ1-1; no clear D gene. CDR1 and CDR2 from the germline V gene are GTSNPN and SVGIG (reference sequence). This CDR3 region has 12 residues. V lost 1 base, J lost 11 bases, and 14 bases lay in between. CDR3 loop: CAWSGMSGRAFF. The DNA for the CDR3 is TGTGCCTGGAGTGGAATGTCGGGTAGGGCTTTCTTT. The whole variable domain, remainder taken from reference TRBV30 and TRBJ1-1, is SQTIHQWPATLVQPVGSPLSLECTVEGTSNPNLYWYRQAAGRGLQLLFYSVGIGQISSEVPQNLSASRPQDRQFILSSKKLLLSDSGFYLCAWSGMSGRAFFGQGTRLTVV.

This clonotype was seen a single time. The chain links TRBV9 to TRBJ2-2; D is perhaps TRBD1 or TRBD2 (6 bases each). Between the trimmed V and J ends, which lost 0 bases and 3 bases, there was a span of 9 bases. The CDR3 is made up of 15 amino acids. Germline-derived CDR1 and CDR2 are SGDLS and YYNGEE. The CDR3 here is CASSVAGDYTGELFF. The CDR3 bases are TGTGCCAGCAGCGTAGCAGGGGACTACACCGGGGAGCTGTTTTTT.

This clonotype was counted at least ten times. This chain links TRBV7-2 with TRBJ2-7, with 10 bases aligning to TRBD2. The CDR3 has 15 residues. The V gene end was trimmed by 1 base and the J gene end by 7 bases; junction bases not matched to a gene: 7. Per germline, CDR1 SGHTA and CDR2 FQGNSA. CDR3 sequence: CASSLEVAGGAEQYF. CDR3 bases: TGTGCCAGCAGCTTAGAAGTAGCGGGAGGTGCGGAGCAGTACTTC.

This clonotype was seen ten or more times. The rearrangement joins TRBV6-2 or TRBV6-3 to TRBJ2-2, with D possibly matching TRBD1 (8 bases). The V end lost 6 bases, the J end lost 5 bases, and 22 bases lay between the germline ends. The germline CDR1 and CDR2 sequences are MNHEY and SVGEGT. The CDR3 consists of 17 residues. The CDR3 sequence: CASRKARTGRATGELFF. The CDR3 nucleotides read TGTGCCAGCAGGAAAGCGAGGACAGGGAGGGCGACCGGGGAGCTGTTTTTT.

This clonotype was seen many times. The rearrangement links TRBV29-1 to TRBJ1-2; D call uncertain. The germline V gene encodes CDR1 SQVTM and CDR2 ANQGSEA. The CDR3 is 11 residues long. V lost 3 bases and J lost 8, with 10 bases in between. The CDR3 here is CSVEDGEGYTF. The CDR3 region has the DNA TGCAGCGTTGAGGACGGAGAGGGCTACACCTTC.

This clonotype was seen at least ten times. At one end, the junction sequence differs from germline, possibly due to a read error. The chain joins TRBV29-1 to TRBJ2-1; TRBD1 or TRBD2 may be the D gene (6 bases each). This CDR3 spans 11 amino acids. Per germline, CDR1 SQVTM and CDR2 ANQGSEA. This chain's CDR3 is CSVEVGGLVVF. The CDR3 DNA follows: TGCAGCGTTGAGGTAGGGGGACTGGTGGTCTTC.

This clonotype came up many times. V is TRBV5-4 and J is TRBJ1-6, with D unclear. V shed 2 bases and J shed 5 bases, with 5 bases lying between them. Germline V gives CDR1 SGHNT, CDR2 YYREEE (reference sequence). The CDR3 spans 13 residues. The CDR3 DNA reads as TGTGCCAGCAGCTTTACGGATAATTCACCCCTCCACTTT. It is translated as CASSFTDNSPLHF.

V is TRBV9 and J is TRBJ2-7; no firm D call. This CDR3 has 13 residues. Germline CDR1 SGDLS, CDR2 YYNGEE. Trimming cost V 5 bases and J 0 bases, with 9 bases left between them. CDR3 sequence (DNA): TGTGCCAGCAGTAAGACGGACTCCTACGAGCAGTACTTC. This encodes CASSKTDSYEQYF. Combining the CDR3 with reference TRBV9 and TRBJ2-7 gives the whole variable domain DSGVTQTPKHLITATGQRVTLRCSPRSGDLSVYWYQQSLDQGLQFLIQYYNGEERAKGNILERFSAQQFPDLHSELNLSSLELGDSALYFCASSKTDSYEQYFGPGTRLTVT.

This clonotype has a count of ten or more. This clone may be a read error of a much larger clone one base away. The chain links TRBV6-1 to TRBJ2-7, with D perhaps TRBD1 (6 bases). The CDR3 is 16 residues long. Germline values: CDR1 MNHNS, CDR2 SASEGT. V lost 5 bases to trimming and J lost 3 bases, with 20 bases between them. The CDR3 loop reads CASSFGGQQGSYEQYF. Here the CDR3 DNA reads TGTGCCAGCAGTTTCGGCGGACAGCAGGGGAGCTACGAGCAGTACTTC.

The table lists this clonotype with a few counts. The chain uses TRBV6-5 and TRBJ2-7; no reliable D call. V lost 2 bases, J lost 2 bases, and 7 bases lay in between. Germline V gene data show CDR1 as MNHEY and CDR2 as SVGAGI. The CDR3 sequence is 13 residues long. CDR3 region: CASSYNLAYEQYF. The CDR3 DNA is TGTGCCAGCAGTTACAACCTAGCCTACGAGCAGTACTTC.

This clonotype was recorded many times. The chain employs TRBV4-1 and TRBJ1-1; the D is unclear. The CDR3 extends over 14 amino acids. Germline V gene data show CDR1 as MGHRA and CDR2 as YSYEKL. The germline V and J ends were trimmed by 0 bases and 0 bases, with 5 bases remaining between them. The DNA for the CDR3 is TGCGCCAGCAGCCAAGATCCAGTGAACACTGAAGCTTTCTTT. It translates to CASSQDPVNTEAFF.

The chain has TRBV12-5 and TRBJ2-1; TRBD2 matches at 11 bases. The V segment lost 0 bases and the J segment 2 bases; nucleotides outside the gene matches: 12. CDR3 length: 20 residues. Germline V gene lookup returns CDR1 LGHNT and CDR2 FRNRAP. The CDR3 loop is CASGLVRQGGLAGTYNEQFF. CDR3 sequence (DNA): TGTGCTAGTGGTTTGGTAAGGCAGGGCGGACTAGCGGGTACCTACAATGAGCAGTTCTTC.

A word on this clonotype: A much larger clone sits a single nucleotide away, making a read error possible. The chain uses TRBV7-2 and TRBJ2-4; unclear D gene. Per germline, CDR1 SGHTA and CDR2 FQGNSA. CDR3 size: 14 residues. Trimming cost V 1 base and J 9 bases, with 13 bases left between them. The CDR3 sequence is CASSLVSPLVIQYF. DNA of the CDR3: TGTGCCAGCAGCTTAGTTTCTCCCCTCGTCATTCAGTACTTC.